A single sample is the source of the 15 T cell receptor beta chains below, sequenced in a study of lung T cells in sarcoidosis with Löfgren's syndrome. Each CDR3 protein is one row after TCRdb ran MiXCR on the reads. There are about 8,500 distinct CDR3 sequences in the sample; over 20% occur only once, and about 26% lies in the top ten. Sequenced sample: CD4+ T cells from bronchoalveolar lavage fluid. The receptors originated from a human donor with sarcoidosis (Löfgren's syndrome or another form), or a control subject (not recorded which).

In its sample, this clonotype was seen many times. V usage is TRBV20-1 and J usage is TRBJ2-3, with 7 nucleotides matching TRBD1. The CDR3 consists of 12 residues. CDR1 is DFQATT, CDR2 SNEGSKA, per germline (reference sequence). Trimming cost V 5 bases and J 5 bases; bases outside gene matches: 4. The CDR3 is CSARTGGDTQYF. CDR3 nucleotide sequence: TGCAGTGCTCGGACAGGTGGAGATACGCAGTATTTT.

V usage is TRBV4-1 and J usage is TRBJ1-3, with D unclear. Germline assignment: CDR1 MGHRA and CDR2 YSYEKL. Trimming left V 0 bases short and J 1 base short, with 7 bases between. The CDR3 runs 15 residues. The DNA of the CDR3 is TGCGCCAGCAGCCAAGATCTTGGTTCTGGAAACACCATATATTTT. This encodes CASSQDLGSGNTIYF.

The CDR3 region is CASSTGRRQGSNQPQHF. CDR3 coding DNA: TGTGCCAGTAGTACCGGGAGGAGACAGGGTAGCAATCAGCCCCAGCATTTT. The chain carries TRBV19 and TRBJ1-5; TRBD1 aligns across 7 bases. This CDR3 contains 17 residues. The J segment lost 0 bases and the V segment lost 4 bases, leaving 9 bases of the junction unmatched. From germline, CDR1 is LNHDA and CDR2 SQIVND (reference sequence).

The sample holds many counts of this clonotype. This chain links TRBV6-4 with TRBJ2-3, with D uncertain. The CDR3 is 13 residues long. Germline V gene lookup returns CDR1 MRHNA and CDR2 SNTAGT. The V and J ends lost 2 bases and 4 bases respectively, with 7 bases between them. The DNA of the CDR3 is TGTGCCAGCAGTGACCAGGCGTCAGATACGCAGTATTTT. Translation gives CASSDQASDTQYF.

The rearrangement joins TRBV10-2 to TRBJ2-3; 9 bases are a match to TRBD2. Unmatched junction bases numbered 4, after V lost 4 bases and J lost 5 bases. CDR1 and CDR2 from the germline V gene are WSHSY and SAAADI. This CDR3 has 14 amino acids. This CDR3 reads CASSVAGGQDTQYF. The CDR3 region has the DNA TGCGCCAGCAGTGTTGCGGGGGGGCAAGATACGCAGTATTTT.

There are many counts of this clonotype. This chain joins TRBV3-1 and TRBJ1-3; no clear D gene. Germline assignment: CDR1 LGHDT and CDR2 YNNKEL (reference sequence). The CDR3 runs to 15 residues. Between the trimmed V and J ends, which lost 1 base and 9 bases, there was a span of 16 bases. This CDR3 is CASSQGGSQASTIYF. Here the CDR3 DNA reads TGTGCCAGCAGCCAAGGAGGGAGTCAGGCCAGCACCATATATTTT.

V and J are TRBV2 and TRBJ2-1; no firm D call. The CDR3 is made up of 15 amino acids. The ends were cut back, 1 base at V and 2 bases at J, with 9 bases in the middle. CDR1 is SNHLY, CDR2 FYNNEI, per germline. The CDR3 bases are TGTGCCAGCAGTGAAGAAGTGGTGGCCTACAATGAGCAGTTCTTC. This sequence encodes CASSEEVVAYNEQFF.

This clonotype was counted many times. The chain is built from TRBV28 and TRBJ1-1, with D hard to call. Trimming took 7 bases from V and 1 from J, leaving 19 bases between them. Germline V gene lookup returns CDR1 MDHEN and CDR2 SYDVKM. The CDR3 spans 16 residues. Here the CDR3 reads CASILMTGLRNTEAFF. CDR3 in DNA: TGTGCCAGCATACTAATGACGGGGTTACGGAACACTGAAGCTTTCTTT.

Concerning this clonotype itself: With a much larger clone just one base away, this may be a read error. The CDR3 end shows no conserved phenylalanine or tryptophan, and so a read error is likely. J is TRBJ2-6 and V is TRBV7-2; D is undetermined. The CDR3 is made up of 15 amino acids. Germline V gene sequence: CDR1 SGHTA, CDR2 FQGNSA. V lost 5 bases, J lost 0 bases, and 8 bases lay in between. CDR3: CASSLGPSGANVLTL. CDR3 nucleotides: TGTGCCAGCAGCCTTGGGCCCTCTGGGGCCAACGTCCTGACTTTG.

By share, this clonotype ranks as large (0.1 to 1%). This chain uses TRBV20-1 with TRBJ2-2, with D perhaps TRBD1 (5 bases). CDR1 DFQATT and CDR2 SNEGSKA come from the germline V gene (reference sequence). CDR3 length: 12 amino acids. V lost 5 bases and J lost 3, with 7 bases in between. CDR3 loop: CSALRDTGELFF. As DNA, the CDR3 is TGCAGTGCTCTCAGGGACACCGGGGAGCTGTTTTTT.

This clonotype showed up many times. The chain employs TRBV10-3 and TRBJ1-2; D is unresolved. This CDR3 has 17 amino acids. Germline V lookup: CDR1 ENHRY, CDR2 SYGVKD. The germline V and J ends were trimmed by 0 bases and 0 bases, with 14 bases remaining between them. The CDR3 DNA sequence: TGTGCCATCAGTGAGTCTGGCAGCGACCTAGCTAACTATGGCTACACCTTC. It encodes CAISESGSDLANYGYTF.

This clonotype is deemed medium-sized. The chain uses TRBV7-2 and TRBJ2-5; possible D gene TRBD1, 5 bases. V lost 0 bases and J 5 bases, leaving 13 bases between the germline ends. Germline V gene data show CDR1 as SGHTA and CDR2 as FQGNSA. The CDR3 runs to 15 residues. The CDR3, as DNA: TGTGCCAGCAGCTTAGCAGGTGGGCGACAGGAGACCCAGTACTTC. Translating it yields CASSLAGGRQETQYF.

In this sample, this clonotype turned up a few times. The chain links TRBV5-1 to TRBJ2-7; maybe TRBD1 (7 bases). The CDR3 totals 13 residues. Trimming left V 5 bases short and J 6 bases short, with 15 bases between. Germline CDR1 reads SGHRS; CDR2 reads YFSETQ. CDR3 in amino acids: CASRIQGTGEQYF. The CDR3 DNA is TGCGCCAGCAGGATACAGGGGACTGGCGAGCAGTACTTC.

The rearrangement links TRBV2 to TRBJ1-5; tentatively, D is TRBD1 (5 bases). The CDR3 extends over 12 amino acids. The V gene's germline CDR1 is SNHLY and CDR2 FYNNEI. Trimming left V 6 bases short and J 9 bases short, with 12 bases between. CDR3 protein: CASRGVAGPQHF. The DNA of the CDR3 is TGTGCCAGCAGAGGGGTAGCCGGGCCCCAGCATTTT.

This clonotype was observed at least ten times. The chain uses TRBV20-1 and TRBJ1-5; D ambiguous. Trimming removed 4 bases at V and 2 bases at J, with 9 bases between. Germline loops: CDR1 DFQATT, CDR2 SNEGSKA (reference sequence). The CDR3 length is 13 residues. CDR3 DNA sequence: TGCAGTGCTATGCAGCCAGGCAATCAGCCCCAGCATTTT. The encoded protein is CSAMQPGNQPQHF.